These 3 T cell receptor beta chains were all obtained from the same sample, sequenced in a study of T cell changes during pregnancy in multiple sclerosis. Here immunoSEQ multiplex PCR was the method, and the copy in TCRdb shows in-frame clones only, minus some. The sample includes some 63,000 clones, more than 85% of them seen just once. The sample here was peripheral blood, taken before pregnancy. The source of these receptors is a female donor with multiple sclerosis, enrolled in a pregnancy study.

The chain carries TRBV15 and TRBJ1-1; TRBD1 is a possible D gene (5 bases). Deletions cut 0 bases from V and 2 bases from J, with 13 bases between. CDR1 and CDR2 from the germline V gene are LNHNV and YYDKDF (reference sequence). The CDR3 has 16 residues. In DNA form, the CDR3 reads TGTGCCACCAGCAGAGAGATACAGGAGATAAACACTGAAGCTTTCTTT. Translation gives CATSREIQEINTEAFF.

The chain uses TRBV11-2 and TRBJ2-7; D gene unclear. In germline, CDR1 is SGHAT, CDR2 FQNNGV. This CDR3 comprises 15 residues. V was cut by 1 base and J by 4 bases, with 14 bases left in between. CDR3 sequence reads: CASSLVAAGRYEQYF. The DNA for the CDR3 is TGTGCCAGCAGCTTAGTCGCCGCAGGCCGATACGAGCAGTACTTC.

This clone qualifies as medium-sized. For the CDR3, the DNA is TGTGCCAGCAGCCGCTTTATCGGGGGCACTGAAGCTTTCTTT. It encodes CASSRFIGGTEAFF. V usage is TRBV9 and J usage is TRBJ1-1; tentative D call: TRBD1 (5 bases). Germline lookup yields CDR1 SGDLS and CDR2 YYNGEE. The CDR3 has 14 residues. V dropped 4 bases and J dropped 4 bases, with 14 bases sitting between them. Full variable domain (rest looked up from reference TRBV9 and TRBJ1-1): DSGVTQTPKHLITATGQRVTLRCSPRSGDLSVYWYQQSLDQGLQFLIQYYNGEERAKGNILERFSAQQFPDLHSELNLSSLELGDSALYFCASSRFIGGTEAFFGQGTRLTVV.